This T cell receptor (beta chain) stems from a study of CD8 T cells in ankylosing spondylitis. Study results and caveats: Disease-linked clones reportedly showed significant enrichment in matched ankylosing spondylitis synovial fluid.

Each TCR beta library was made by quantitative 5'-RACE that incorporated molecular barcodes. One entry per CDR3 protein results from TCRdb running MiXCR on the 5' RACE reads. The table records 200,000 or so distinct CDR3 sequences, 10% to 15% of them present only once. At least ten counts were recorded for this clonotype. Its antigen is as yet unknown. The sequencing input was blood, either unsorted or a sorted T cell fraction (not recorded which). The sequence was obtained from a female donor with ankylosing spondylitis or in good health (not recorded which).

Written as DNA, the CDR3 is TGCAGTGCTAGCGCTAATAGCGGGAGGCTGGACAATGAGCAGTTCTTC. Translated: CSASANSGRLDNEQFF. V is TRBV20-1 and J is TRBJ2-1; 10 bases are a match to TRBD2. CDR1 and CDR2 from the germline V gene are DFQATT and SNEGSKA (reference sequence). The CDR3 is 16 amino acids. J lost 5 bases, V lost 3 bases, and 10 bases had no gene match.